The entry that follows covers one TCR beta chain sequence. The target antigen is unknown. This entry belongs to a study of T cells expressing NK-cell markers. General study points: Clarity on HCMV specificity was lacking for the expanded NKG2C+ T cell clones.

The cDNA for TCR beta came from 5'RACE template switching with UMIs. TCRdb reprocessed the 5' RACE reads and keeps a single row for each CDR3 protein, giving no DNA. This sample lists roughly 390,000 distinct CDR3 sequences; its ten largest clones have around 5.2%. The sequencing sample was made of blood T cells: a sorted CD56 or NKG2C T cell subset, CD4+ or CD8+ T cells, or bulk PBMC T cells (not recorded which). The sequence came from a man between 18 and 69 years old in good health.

CDR3: CASSQFGDTAFF. The chain recombines TRBV3-1 with TRBJ1-1. CDR3 length: 12 amino acids. CDR1 is LGHDT, CDR2 YNNKEL, per germline (reference sequence).